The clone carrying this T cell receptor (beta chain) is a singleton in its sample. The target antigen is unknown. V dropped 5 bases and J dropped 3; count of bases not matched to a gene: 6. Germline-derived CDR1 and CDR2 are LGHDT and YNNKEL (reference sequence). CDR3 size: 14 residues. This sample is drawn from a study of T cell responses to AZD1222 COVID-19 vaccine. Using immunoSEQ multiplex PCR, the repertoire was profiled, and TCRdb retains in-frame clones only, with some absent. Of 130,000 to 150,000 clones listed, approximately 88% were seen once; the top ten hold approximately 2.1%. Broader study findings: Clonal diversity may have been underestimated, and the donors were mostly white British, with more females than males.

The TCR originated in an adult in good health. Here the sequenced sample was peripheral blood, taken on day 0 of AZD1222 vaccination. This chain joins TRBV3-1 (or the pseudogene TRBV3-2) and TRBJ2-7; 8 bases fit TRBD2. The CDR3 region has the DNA TGTGCCAGCAGCTTGGGACTAGGGGTCTACGAGCAGTACTTC. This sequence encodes CASSLGLGVYEQYF.